This T cell receptor (beta chain) stems from a study of a mutant IDH1 vaccine in newly diagnosed glioma. Overall study context: Week 35 was safety follow-up visit V12; week 47 was end-of-study visit V13.

Points on this clone: Its antigen is undetermined.

Sequencing used immunoSEQ multiplex PCR; TCRdb keeps in-frame clones, though not all of them. In the table there are roughly 52,000 clones, 76% of which are singletons. The time point: week 35, safety follow-up. A single vaccine dose contained 300 ug of mutant IDH1 20-mer peptide, and topical imiquimod was used with it. Germline CDR1 reads LNHDA; CDR2 reads SQIVND (reference sequence). The CDR3 totals 18 residues. V lost 6 bases to trimming and J lost 5 bases; unmatched junction nucleotides: 15. Study results and caveats: Of all patients, around 94% showed vaccine-induced immune responses.

The TCR comes from a man in his forties with glioma. The input for sequencing was PBMCs, taken from a glioma patient whose treatment included an IDH1 peptide vaccine. The V gene is TRBV19, the J gene TRBJ2-2; the match to TRBD2 covers 10 bases. The CDR3 is CASSPGLAPVLGTGELFF. The CDR3 DNA reads as TGTGCCAGTAGCCCGGGACTAGCGCCCGTGCTTGGGACCGGGGAGCTGTTTTTT.